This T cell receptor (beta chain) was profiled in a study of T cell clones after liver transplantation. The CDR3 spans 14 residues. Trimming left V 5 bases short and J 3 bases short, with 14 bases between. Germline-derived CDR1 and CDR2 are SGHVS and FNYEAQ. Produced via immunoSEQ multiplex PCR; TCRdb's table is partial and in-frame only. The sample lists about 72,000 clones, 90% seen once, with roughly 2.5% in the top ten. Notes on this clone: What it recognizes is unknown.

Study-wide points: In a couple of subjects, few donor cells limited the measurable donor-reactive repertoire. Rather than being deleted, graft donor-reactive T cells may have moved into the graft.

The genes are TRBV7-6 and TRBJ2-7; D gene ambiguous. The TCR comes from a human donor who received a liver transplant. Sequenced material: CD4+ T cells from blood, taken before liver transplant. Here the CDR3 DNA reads TGTGCCAGCAGCACGACGGACGGAGACTACGAGCAGTACTTC. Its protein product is CASSTTDGDYEQYF.